This T cell receptor beta chain was observed in a study of blood T cell repertoires in COVID-19. Per the authors' pipeline: How many nucleated cells were present was estimated from reference gene primer amplification. TCRdb's copy holds only in-frame clones and misses some; the assay was immunoSEQ multiplex PCR. From that table come the V and J calls and clone size; the DNA was used to work out D and trimming. This table holds about 200,000 clones, 80% found once. Germline assignment: CDR1 SGHRS and CDR2 YFSETQ. Trimming took 4 bases from V and 5 from J; bases not matched to a gene: 9. This CDR3 is 14 amino acids long.

The V and J genes are TRBV5-1 and TRBJ2-7; 7 nucleotides match TRBD1. This TCR came from a human donor in a cohort sampled during active COVID-19. The sequencing sample was made of peripheral blood. In nucleotides, the CDR3 is TGCGCCAGCAGCCCTGACAGGGATTTCAACGAGCAGTACTTC. Encoded protein: CASSPDRDFNEQYF.